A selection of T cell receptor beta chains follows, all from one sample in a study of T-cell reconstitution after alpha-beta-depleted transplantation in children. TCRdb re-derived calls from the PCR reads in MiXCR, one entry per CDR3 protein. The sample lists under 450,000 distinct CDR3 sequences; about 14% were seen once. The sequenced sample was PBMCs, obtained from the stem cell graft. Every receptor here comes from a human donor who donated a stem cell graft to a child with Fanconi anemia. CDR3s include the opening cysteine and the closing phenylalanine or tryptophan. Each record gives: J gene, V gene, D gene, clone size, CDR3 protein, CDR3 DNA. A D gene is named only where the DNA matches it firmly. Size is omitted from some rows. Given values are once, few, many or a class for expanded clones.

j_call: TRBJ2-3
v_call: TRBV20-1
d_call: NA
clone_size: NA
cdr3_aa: CSASGGLSHTQYF
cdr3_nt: TGCAGTGCTAGTGGGGGTCTTTCTCATACGCAGTATTTT

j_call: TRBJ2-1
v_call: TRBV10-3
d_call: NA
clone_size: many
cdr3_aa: CAISKSGTYNEQFF
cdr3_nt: TGTGCCATCAGTAAAAGCGGAACCTACAATGAGCAGTTCTTC

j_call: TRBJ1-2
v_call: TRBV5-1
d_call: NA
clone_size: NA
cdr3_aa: CASSLRPPADYGYTF
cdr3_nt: TGCGCCAGCAGCCTCCGTCCCCCGGCGGACTATGGCTACACCTTC

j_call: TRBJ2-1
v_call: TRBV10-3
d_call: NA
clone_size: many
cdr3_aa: CAISPSETPSNEQFF
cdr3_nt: TGTGCCATCAGCCCCAGCGAGACCCCATCCAATGAGCAGTTCTTC

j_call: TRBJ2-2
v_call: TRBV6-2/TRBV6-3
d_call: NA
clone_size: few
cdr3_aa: CASSSSPGATGELFF
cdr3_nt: TGTGCCAGCAGCTCTAGTCCTGGGGCAACCGGGGAGCTGTTTTTT

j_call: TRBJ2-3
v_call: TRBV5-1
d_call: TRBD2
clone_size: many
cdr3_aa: CASSASRGGRDTQYF
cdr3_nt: TGCGCCAGCAGCGCTAGCCGGGGGGGCCGAGATACGCAGTATTTT

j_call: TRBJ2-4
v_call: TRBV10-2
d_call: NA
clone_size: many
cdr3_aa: CASSESKQGNIQYF
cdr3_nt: TGCGCCAGCAGTGAGTCGAAGCAGGGTAACATTCAGTACTTC

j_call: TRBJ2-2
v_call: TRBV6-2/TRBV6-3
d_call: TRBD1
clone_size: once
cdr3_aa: CASRKDRGPVRELFF
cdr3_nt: TGTGCCAGCAGAAAGGACAGGGGGCCAGTTCGGGAGCTGTTTTTT

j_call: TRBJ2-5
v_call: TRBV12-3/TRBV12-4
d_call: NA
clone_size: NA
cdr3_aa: CASSFSSTGETQYF
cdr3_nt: TGTGCCAGCAGTTTTTCTTCAACGGGAGAGACCCAGTACTTC

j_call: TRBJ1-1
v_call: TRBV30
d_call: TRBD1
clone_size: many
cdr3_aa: CAWKGQADTEAFF
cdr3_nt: TGTGCCTGGAAGGGACAGGCGGACACTGAAGCTTTCTTT

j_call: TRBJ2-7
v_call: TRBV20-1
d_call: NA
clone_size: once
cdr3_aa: CCARVEGSAYEQYF
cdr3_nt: TGCTGTGCTAGAGTAGAAGGGTCGGCCTACGAGCAGTACTTC

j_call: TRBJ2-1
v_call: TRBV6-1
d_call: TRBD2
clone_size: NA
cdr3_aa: CASSGAGLAGGIEQFF
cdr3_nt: TGTGCCAGCAGTGGCGCGGGACTAGCGGGGGGTATTGAGCAGTTCTTC

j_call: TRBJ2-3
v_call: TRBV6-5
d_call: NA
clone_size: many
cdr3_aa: CASSYSSGLVADTQYF
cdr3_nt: TGTGCCAGCAGTTACTCGTCGGGGCTAGTCGCAGATACGCAGTATTTT

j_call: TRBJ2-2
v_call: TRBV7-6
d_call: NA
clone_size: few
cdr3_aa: CASSSTSNTGELFF
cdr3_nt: TGTGCCAGCAGCTCTACATCGAACACCGGGGAGCTGTTTTTT

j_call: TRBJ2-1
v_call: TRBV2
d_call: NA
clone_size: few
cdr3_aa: CASRPRDIIRDEQFF
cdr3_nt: TGTGCCAGTCGACCGAGGGACATTATTCGGGATGAGCAGTTCTTC

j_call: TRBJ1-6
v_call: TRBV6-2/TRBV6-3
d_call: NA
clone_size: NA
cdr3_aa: CASADTVTYNSPLHF
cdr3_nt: TGTGCCAGCGCAGACACCGTTACCTATAATTCACCCCTCCACTTT

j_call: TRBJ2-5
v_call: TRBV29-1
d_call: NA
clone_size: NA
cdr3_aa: CSVDFLTEETQYF
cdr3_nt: TGCAGCGTTGACTTTCTGACGGAAGAGACCCAGTACTTC

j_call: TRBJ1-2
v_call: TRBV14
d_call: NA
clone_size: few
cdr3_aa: CASSQDYGQNYGYTF
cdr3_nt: TGTGCCAGCAGCCAAGACTATGGACAGAACTATGGCTACACCTTC

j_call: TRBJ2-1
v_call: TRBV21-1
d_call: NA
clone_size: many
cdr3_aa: CAGPGEIYNEQFF
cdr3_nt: TGTGCCGGGCCGGGAGAGATTTACAATGAGCAGTTCTTC

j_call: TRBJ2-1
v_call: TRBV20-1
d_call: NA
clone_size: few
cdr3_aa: CSARDTKFNEQFF
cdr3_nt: TGCAGTGCTAGAGATACCAAGTTCAATGAGCAGTTCTTC

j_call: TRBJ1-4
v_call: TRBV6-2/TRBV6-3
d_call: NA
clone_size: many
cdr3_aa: CASARTYNEKLFF
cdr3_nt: TGTGCCAGCGCCCGGACCTATAATGAAAAACTGTTTTTT

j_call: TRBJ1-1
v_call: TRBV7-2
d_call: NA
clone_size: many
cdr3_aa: CASSLVRTEAFF
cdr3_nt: TGTGCCAGCAGCTTAGTGCGGACTGAAGCTTTCTTT

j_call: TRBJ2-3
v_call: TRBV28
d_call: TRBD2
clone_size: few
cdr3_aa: CASSLWRGGRTDTQYF
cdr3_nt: TGTGCCAGCAGTTTGTGGCGGGGGGGCCGGACAGATACGCAGTATTTT

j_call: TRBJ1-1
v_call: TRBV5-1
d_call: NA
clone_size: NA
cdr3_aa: CASSSDAENTEAFF
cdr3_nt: TGCGCCAGCAGCTCTGACGCAGAGAACACTGAAGCTTTCTTT

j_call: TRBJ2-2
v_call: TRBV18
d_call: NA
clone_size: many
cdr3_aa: CASSPNTGELFF
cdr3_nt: TGTGCCAGCAGCCCGAACACCGGGGAGCTGTTTTTT

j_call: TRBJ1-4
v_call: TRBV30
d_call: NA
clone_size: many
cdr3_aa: CAWTDRLNEKLFF
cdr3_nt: TGTGCCTGGACTGACAGACTTAATGAAAAACTGTTTTTT

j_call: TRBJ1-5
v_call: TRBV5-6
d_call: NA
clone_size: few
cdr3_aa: CASSATGNNQPQHF
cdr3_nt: TGTGCCAGCAGCGCCACAGGAAACAATCAGCCCCAGCATTTT

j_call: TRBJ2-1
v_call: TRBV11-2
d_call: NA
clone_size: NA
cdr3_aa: CASSLPNPDHEQFF
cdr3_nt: TGTGCCAGCAGCTTACCTAACCCTGACCATGAGCAGTTCTTC

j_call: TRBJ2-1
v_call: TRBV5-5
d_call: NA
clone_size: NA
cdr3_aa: CASVATSYNEQFF
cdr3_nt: TGTGCCTCGGTAGCTACCTCCTACAATGAGCAGTTCTTC

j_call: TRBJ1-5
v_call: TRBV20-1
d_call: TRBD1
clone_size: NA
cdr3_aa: CSAVQGAGQPQHF
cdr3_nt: TGCAGTGCAGTACAGGGGGCAGGTCAGCCCCAGCATTTT

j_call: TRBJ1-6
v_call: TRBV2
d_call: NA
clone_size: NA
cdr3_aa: CASKPDGVSPLHF
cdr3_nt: TGTGCCAGCAAACCTGACGGGGTTTCACCCCTCCACTTT

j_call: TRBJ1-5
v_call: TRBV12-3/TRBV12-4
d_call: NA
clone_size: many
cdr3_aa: CASSQGRGRNQPQHF
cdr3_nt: TGTGCCAGCAGTCAGGGGAGGGGACGCAATCAGCCCCAGCATTTT

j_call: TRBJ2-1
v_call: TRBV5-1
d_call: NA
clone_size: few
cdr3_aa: CASSRDGSPEYNEQFF
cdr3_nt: TGCGCCAGCAGCCGGGACGGCTCTCCGGAGTACAATGAGCAGTTCTTC

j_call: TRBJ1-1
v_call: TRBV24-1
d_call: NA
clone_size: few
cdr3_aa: CATSDLGQFEF
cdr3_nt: TGTGCCACCAGTGATTTGGGGCAGTTTGAGTTT

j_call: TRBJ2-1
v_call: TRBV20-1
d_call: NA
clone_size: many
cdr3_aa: CSSTRFQDDEQFF
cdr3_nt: TGCAGCTCTACCAGGTTTCAGGACGATGAGCAGTTCTTC

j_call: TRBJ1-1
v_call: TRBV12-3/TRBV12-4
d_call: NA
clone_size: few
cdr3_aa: CASSRLAAGVRAFF
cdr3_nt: TGTGCCAGCAGCCGCCTCGCGGCGGGGGTAAGGGCTTTCTTT

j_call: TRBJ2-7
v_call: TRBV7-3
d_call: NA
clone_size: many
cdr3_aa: CASTNLYEQYF
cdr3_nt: TGTGCCAGCACTAACCTCTACGAGCAGTACTTC

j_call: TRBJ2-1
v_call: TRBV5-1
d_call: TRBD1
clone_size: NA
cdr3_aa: CASSLVGGDEQFF
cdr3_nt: TGCGCCAGCAGCTTGGTAGGGGGCGATGAGCAGTTCTTC